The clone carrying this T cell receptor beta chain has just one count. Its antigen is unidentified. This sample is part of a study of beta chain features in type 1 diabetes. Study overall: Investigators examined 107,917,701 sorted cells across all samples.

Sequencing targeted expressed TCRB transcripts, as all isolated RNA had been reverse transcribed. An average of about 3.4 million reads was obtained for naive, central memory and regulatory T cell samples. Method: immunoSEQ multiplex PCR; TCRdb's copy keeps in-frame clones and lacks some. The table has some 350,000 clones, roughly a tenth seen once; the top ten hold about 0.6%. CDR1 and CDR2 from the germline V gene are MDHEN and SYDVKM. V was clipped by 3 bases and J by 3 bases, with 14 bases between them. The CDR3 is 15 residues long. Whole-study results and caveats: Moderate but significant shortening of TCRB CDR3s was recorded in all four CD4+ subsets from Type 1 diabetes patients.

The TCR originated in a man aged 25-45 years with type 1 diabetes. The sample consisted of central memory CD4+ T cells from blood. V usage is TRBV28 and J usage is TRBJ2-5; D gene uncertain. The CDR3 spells CASSFTSGWEETQYF. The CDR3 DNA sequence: TGTGCCAGCAGTTTCACATCGGGTTGGGAAGAGACCCAGTACTTC.